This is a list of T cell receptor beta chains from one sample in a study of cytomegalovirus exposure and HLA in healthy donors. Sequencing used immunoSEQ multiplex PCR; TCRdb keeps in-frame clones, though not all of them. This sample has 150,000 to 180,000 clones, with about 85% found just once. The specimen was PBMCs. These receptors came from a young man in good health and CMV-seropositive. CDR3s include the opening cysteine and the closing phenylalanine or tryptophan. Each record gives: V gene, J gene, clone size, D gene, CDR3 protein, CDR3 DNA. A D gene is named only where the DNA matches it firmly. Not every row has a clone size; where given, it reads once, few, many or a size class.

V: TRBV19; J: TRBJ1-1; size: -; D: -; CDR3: CASRIRDLNTEAFF; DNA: TGTGCCAGTAGGATCAGGGATTTGAACACTGAAGCTTTCTTT
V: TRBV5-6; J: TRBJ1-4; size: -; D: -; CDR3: CASSLRQFNEKLFF; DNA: TGTGCCAGCAGTCTACGACAGTTTAATGAAAAACTGTTTTTT
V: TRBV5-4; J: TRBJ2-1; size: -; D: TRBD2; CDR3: CASSVSGAAPREQFF; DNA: TGTGCCAGCAGCGTTAGCGGGGCCGCCCCCAGGGAGCAGTTCTTC
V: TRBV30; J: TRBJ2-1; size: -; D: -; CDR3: CAWSTRRAPTYNEQFF; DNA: TGTGCCTGGAGTACCAGGCGGGCACCCACTTACAATGAGCAGTTCTTC
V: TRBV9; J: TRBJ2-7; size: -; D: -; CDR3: CASSPSLAESYEQYF; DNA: TGTGCCAGCAGCCCCAGCCTAGCTGAATCCTACGAGCAGTACTTC
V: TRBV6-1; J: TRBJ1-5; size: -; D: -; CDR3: CASSPDRSNQLQHF; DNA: TGTGCCAGCAGTCCTGACAGGTCCAATCAGCTCCAGCATTTT
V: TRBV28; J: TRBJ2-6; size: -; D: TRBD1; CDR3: CASSLSQGVKGANVLTF; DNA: TGTGCCAGCAGTTTAAGTCAGGGGGTGAAAGGGGCCAACGTCCTGACTTTC
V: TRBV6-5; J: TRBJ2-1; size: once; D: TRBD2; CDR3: CASSYVTSGRDDEQFF; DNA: TGTGCCAGCAGTTACGTGACTAGCGGGAGGGACGATGAGCAGTTCTTC
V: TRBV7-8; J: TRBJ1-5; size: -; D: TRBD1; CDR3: CASSPGRRGLSPQHF; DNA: TGTGCCAGCAGCCCCGGTCGCAGGGGGCTCTCGCCCCAGCATTTT
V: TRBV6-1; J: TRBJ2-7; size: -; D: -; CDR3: CASSEAKARVSYEQYF; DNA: TGTGCCAGCAGTGAAGCAAAGGCCAGGGTCTCCTACGAGCAGTACTTC
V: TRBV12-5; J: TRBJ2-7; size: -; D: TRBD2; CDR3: CASRGGGSWNEQYF; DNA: TGTGCTAGCCGGGGGGGCGGGAGTTGGAACGAGCAGTACTTC
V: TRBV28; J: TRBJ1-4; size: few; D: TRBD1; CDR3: CASRFSGTDNEKLFF; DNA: TGTGCCAGCAGGTTTTCAGGGACAGACAATGAAAAACTGTTTTTT
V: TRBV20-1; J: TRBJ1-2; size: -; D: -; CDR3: CSARSSFGYTF; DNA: TGCAGTGCTAGATCGTCCTTTGGCTACACCTTC
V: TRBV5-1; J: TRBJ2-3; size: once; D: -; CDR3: CASSWGTGVSTDTQYF; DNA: TGCGCCAGCAGCTGGGGGACGGGGGTTAGCACAGATACGCAGTATTTT
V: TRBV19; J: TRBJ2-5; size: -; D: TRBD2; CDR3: CATRLAGDQETQYF; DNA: TGTGCCACTCGACTAGCGGGGGACCAAGAGACCCAGTACTTC
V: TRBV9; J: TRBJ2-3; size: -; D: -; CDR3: CASSPGTARSDTQYF; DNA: TGTGCCAGCAGCCCCGGGACTGCCCGATCAGATACGCAGTATTTT
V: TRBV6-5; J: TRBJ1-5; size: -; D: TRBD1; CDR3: CASSPDRVAGQPQHF; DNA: TGTGCCAGCAGCCCGGACAGGGTGGCGGGTCAGCCCCAGCATTTT
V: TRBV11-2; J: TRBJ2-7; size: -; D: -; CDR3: CAIGGSYEQYF; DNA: TGTGCCATAGGGGGCTCCTACGAGCAGTACTTC
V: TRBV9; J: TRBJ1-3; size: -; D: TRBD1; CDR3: CASSPNPGTAGNTIYF; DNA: TGTGCCAGCAGCCCTAACCCAGGGACAGCTGGAAACACCATATATTTT
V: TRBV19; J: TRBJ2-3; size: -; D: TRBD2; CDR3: CASSKGLAGVGDTQYF; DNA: TGTGCCAGTAGTAAGGGACTAGCGGGGGTGGGAGATACGCAGTATTTT
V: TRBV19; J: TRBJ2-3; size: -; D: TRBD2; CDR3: CASSWTGGDTQYF; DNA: TGTGCCAGTAGTTGGACGGGAGGGGATACGCAGTATTTT
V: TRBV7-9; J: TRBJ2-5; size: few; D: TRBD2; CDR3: CASSLVGGSSHSQETQYF; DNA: TGTGCCAGCAGCTTAGTGGGAGGGAGCTCGCACTCTCAAGAGACCCAGTACTTC
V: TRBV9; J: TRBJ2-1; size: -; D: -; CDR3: CASADRGGPLSYNEQFF; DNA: TGTGCCAGCGCAGACAGAGGGGGTCCCCTCTCCTACAATGAGCAGTTCTTC
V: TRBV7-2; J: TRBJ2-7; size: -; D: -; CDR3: CASSSRARNGQYF; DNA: TGTGCCAGTTCCAGCAGGGCCCGCAACGGGCAGTACTTC
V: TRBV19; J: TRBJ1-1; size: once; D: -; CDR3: CASSIGNSNTEAFF; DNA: TGTGCCAGTAGTATAGGTAACAGTAACACTGAAGCTTTCTTT
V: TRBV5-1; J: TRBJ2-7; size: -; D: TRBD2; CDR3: CASSSRTSSSEQYF; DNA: TGCGCCAGCAGCTCTAGGACTAGTTCAAGCGAGCAGTACTTC
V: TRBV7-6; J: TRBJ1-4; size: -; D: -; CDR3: CASSSTGMANEKLFF; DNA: TGTGCCAGCAGCTCCACAGGGATGGCTAATGAAAAACTGTTTTTT
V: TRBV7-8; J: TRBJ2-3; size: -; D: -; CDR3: CASSLRGTWYF; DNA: TGTGCCAGCAGCTTAAGAGGGACTTGGTATTTT
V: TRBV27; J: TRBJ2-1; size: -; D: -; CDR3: CASSSSSVDEQFF; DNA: TGTGCCAGCAGTTCCTCTAGCGTTGATGAGCAGTTCTTC
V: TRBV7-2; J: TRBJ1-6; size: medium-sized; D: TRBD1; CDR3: CASSSQTGGNSPLHF; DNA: TGTGCCAGCAGCTCACAGACAGGGGGGAATTCACCCCTCCACTTT
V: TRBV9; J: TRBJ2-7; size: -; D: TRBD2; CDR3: CASSVVGGSSYEQYF; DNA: TGTGCCAGCAGCGTAGTGGGGGGGAGCTCCTACGAGCAGTACTTC
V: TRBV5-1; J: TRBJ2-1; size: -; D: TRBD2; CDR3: CASSSREGSYNEQFF; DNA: TGCGCCAGCAGCTCCCGGGAGGGCTCCTACAATGAGCAGTTCTTC
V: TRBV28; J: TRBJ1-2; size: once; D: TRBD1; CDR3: CASSYGQGYGYTF; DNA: TGTGCCAGCAGTTACGGACAGGGGTATGGCTACACCTTC
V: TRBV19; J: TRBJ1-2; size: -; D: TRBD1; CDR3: CASSSSPGTGTSGYTF; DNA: TGTGCCAGTAGTTCCAGTCCCGGGACAGGGACTTCTGGCTACACCTTC
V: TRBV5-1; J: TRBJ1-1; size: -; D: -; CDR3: CASSLRQANTEAFF; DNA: TGCGCCAGCAGCTTGAGACAGGCGAACACTGAAGCTTTCTTT
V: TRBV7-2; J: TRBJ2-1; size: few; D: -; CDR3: CASSPRAPGDEQFF; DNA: TGTGCCAGCAGCCCCCGGGCTCCGGGGGATGAGCAGTTCTTC
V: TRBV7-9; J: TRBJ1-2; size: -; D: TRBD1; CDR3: CASSYRGNDGYTF; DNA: TGTGCCAGCAGCTACAGGGGAAATGATGGCTACACCTTC
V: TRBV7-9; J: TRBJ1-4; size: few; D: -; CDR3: CASSPSREKLFF; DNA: TGTGCCAGCAGCCCAAGCAGGGAAAAACTGTTTTTT
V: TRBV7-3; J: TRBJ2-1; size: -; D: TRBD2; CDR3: CASSSGLASEQFF; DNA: TGTGCCAGCAGCTCGGGACTAGCTAGTGAGCAGTTCTTC
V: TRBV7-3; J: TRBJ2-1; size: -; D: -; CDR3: CASSSGPVLSYNEQFF; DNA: TGTGCCAGCAGCTCCGGTCCGGTCCTGTCCTACAATGAGCAGTTCTTC
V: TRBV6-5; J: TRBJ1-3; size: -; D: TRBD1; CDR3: CASSLTGVGNTIYF; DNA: TGTGCCAGCAGTCTTACAGGGGTCGGAAACACCATATATTTT
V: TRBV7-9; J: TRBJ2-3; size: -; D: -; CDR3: CASSPPSGYTQYF; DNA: TGTGCCAGCAGCCCTCCCTCGGGATATACGCAGTATTTT